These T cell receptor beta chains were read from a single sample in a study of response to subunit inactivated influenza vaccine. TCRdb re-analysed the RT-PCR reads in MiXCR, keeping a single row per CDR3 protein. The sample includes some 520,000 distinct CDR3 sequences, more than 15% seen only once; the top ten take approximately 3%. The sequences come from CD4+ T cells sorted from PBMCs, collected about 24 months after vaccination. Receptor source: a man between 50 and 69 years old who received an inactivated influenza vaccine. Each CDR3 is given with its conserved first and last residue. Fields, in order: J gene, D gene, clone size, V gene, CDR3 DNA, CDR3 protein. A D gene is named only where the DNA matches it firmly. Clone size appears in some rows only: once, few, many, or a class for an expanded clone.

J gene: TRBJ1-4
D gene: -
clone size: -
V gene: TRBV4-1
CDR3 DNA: TGCGCCAGCAGACCTCCATTGGGCACTAATGAAAAACTGTTTTTT
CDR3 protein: CASRPPLGTNEKLFF

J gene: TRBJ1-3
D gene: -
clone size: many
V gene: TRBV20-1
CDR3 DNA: TGCAGTGCAAGCTCTGGAAACACCATATATTTT
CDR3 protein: CSASSGNTIYF

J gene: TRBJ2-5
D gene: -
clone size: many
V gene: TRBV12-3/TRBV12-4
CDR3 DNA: TGTGCCAGCAGTTTGATCCAAGAGACCCAGTACTTC
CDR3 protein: CASSLIQETQYF

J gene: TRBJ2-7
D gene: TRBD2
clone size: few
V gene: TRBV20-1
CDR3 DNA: TGCAGTGCTAGTAAAAGCGGGAGGTCAACCTACGAGCAGTACTTC
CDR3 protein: CSASKSGRSTYEQYF

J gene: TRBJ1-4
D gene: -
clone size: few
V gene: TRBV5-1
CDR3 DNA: TGCGCCAGCAGCCAAGGGGCAACTAATGAAAAACTGTTTTTT
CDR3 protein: CASSQGATNEKLFF

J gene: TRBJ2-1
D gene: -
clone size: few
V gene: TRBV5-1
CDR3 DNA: TGCGCCAGCAGCTTGCCTCTTCCGGGTACGAACAATGAGCAGTTCTTC
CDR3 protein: CASSLPLPGTNNEQFF

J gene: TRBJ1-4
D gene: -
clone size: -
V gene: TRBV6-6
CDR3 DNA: TGTGCCAGCAGTTACTCCTTTGAAAAACTGTTTTTT
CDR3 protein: CASSYSFEKLFF

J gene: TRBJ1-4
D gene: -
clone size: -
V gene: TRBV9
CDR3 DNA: TGTGCCAGCAGCGTAGCGGGGGGAGGCTATGAAAAACTGTTTTTT
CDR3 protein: CASSVAGGGYEKLFF

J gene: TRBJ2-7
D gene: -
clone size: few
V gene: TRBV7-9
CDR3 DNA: TGTGCCAGCAGCTTAGCGTCCCTGGGTATTTACGAGCAGTACTTC
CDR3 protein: CASSLASLGIYEQYF

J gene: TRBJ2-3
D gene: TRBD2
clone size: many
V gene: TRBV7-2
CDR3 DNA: TGTGCCAGCAGCCGGAATCTAGCGGGGGTAGGAGATACGCAGTATTTT
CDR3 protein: CASSRNLAGVGDTQYF

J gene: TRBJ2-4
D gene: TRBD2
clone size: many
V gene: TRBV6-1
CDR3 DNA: TGTGCCAGCAGTGGGGGACTAGCGCAGATTCTAGCCAAAAACATTCAGTACTTC
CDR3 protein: CASSGGLAQILAKNIQYF

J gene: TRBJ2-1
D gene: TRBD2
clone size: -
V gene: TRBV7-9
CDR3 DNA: TGTGCCAGCAGCCGACTAGCGGGAAGATCCAATGAGCAGTTCTTC
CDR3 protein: CASSRLAGRSNEQFF

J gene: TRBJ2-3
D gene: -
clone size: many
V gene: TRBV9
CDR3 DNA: TGTGCCAGCAGCGTAGTAACAGATACGCAGTATTTT
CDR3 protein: CASSVVTDTQYF

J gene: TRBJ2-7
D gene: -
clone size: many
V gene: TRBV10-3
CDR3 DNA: TGTGCCATCAGTGAGCCGGACACCTCCTACGAGCAGTACTTC
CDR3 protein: CAISEPDTSYEQYF

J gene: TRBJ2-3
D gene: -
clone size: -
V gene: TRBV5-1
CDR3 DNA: TGCGCCAGCAGCTCTAGCGTCAGCACAGATACGCAGTATTTT
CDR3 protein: CASSSSVSTDTQYF

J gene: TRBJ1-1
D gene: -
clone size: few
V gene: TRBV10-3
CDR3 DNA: TGTGCCATCAGTGCCCGGGAGGGGACGAACACTGAAGCTTTCTTT
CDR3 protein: CAISAREGTNTEAFF

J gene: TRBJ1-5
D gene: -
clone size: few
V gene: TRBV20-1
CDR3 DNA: TGCAGTGCGAACCTAGTAGGGTCTCAGCCCCAGCATTTT
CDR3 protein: CSANLVGSQPQHF

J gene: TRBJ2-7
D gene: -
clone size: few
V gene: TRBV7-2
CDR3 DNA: TGTGCCAGCAGCTTAGGGACCGCCAACTACGAGCAGTACTTC
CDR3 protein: CASSLGTANYEQYF

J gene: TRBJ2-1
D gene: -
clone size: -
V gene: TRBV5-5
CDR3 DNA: TGTGCCAGCAGCTTCGGACAGCCGAACAATGAGCAGTTCTTC
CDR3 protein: CASSFGQPNNEQFF

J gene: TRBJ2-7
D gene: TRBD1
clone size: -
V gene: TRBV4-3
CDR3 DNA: TGCGCCAGCAGCCAAACCACGACAGGGTACGAGCAGTACTTC
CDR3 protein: CASSQTTTGYEQYF

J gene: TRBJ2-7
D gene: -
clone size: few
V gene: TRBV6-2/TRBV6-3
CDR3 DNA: TGTGCCAGCAGCTGGGTCAACGAGCAGTACTTC
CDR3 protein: CASSWVNEQYF

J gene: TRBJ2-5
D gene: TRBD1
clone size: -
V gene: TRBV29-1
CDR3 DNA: TGCAGCGTTGAAAGGGACAGGGGAGAGACCCAGTACTTC
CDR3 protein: CSVERDRGETQYF

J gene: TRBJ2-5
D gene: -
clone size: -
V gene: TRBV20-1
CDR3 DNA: TGCAGTGCTATAGGTAGCCGTCAAGAGACCCAGTACTTC
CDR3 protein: CSAIGSRQETQYF

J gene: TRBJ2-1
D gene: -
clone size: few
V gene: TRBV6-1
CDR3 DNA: TGTGCCAGCAGCATCCTAGCGGACAGGAATGAGCAGTTCTTC
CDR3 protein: CASSILADRNEQFF

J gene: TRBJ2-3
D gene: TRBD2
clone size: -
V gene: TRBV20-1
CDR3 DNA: TGCAGTGCTAGGACGGGGGGAGCTACTAGCACAGATACGCAGTATTTT
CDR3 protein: CSARTGGATSTDTQYF

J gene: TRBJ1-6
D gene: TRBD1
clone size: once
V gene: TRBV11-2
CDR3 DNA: TGTGCCAGCAGCTCATACAGGGGTGGGAATTCACCCCTCCACTTT
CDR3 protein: CASSSYRGGNSPLHF

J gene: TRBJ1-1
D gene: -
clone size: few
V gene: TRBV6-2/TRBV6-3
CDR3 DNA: TGTGCCAGCAGTTACTCGAGTCGGCAGAACACTGAAGCTTTCTTT
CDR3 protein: CASSYSSRQNTEAFF

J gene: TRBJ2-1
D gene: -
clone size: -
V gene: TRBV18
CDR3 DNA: TGTGCCAGCTCCCAGGCCCTATACAATGAGCAGTTCTTC
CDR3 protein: CASSQALYNEQFF

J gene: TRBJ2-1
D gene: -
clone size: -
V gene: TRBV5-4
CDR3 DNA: TGTGCCAGCAGCTTGGCCCACGGGAGTGCCGGAGCAGAGGAGCAGTTCTTC
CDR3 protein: CASSLAHGSAGAEEQFF

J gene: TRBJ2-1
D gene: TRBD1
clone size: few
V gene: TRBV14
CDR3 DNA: TGTGCCAGCAGCGGACCCCGACAGGGGGCGCGCAATGAGCAGTTCTTC
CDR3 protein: CASSGPRQGARNEQFF

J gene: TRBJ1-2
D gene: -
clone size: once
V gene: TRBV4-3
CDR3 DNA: TGCGCCAGCAGCCATCACGGACAGAATGGCTACACCTTC
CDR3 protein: CASSHHGQNGYTF

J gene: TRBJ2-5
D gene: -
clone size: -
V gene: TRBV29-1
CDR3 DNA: TGCAGCGTTGAAGCCATCCGTGATAGGGAGACCCAGTACTTC
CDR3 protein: CSVEAIRDRETQYF

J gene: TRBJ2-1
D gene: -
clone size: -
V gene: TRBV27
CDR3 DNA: TGTGCCAGCAGTTTTTTTGGAGCGAGCCACAATGAGCAGTTCTTC
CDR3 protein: CASSFFGASHNEQFF

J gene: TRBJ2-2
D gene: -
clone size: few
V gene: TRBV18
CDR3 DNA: TGTGCCAGCTCACCGAATGCAGGGAAGAACACCGGGGAGCTGTTTTTT
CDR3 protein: CASSPNAGKNTGELFF

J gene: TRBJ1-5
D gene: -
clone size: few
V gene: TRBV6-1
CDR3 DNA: TGTGCCAGCTCCAAAGGGCAGACCAGACAGCCCCAGCATTTT
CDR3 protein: CASSKGQTRQPQHF

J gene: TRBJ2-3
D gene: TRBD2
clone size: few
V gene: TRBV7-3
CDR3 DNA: TGTGCCAGCAGCTCGGGGGGGGTCACAGATACGCAGTATTTT
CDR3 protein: CASSSGGVTDTQYF

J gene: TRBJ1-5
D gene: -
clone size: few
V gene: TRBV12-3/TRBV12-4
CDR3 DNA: TGTGCCAGCAGTTTACAGGGCACCATCAATCAGCCCCAGCATTTT
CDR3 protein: CASSLQGTINQPQHF

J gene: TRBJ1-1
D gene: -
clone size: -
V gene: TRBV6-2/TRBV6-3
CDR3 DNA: TGTGCCAGCAGTCCATCCCGTGAACCAACATCTCGGGCTTTCTTT
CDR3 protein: CASSPSREPTSRAFF

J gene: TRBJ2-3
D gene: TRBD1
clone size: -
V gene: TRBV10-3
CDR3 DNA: TGTGCCATCAGTGGACGCAGGGGGATATCCACAGATACGCAGTATTTT
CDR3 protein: CAISGRRGISTDTQYF

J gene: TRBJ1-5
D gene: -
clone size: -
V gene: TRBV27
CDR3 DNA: TGTGCCAGCAGTTTTATCAGTGGGCCGGAGTCAGGGCCCCAGCATTTT
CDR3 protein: CASSFISGPESGPQHF